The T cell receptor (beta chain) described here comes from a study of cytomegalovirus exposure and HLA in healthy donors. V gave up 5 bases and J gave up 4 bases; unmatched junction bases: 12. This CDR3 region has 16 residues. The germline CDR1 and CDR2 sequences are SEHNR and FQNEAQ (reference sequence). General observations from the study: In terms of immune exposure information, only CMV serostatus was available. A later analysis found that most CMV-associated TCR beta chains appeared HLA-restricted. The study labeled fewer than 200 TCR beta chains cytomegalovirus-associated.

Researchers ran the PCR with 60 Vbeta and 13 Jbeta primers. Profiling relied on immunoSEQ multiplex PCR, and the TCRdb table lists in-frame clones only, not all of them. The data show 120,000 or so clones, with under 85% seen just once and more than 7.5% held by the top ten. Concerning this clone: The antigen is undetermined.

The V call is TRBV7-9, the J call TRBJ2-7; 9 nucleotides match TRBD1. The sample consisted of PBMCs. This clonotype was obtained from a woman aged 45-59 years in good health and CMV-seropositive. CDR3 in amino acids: CASSPSGQGKVYEQYF. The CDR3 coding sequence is TGTGCCAGCAGCCCTAGTGGACAGGGGAAGGTTTACGAGCAGTACTTC.